Listed below are T cell receptor beta chains from one sample, sequenced in a study of cytomegalovirus exposure and HLA in healthy donors. The protocol was immunoSEQ multiplex PCR, while the TCRdb copy is restricted to in-frame clones and leaves out a portion. The sample carries tens of thousands of clones, about 90% recorded once. Sequencing was done on a sample of PBMCs. The receptors were gathered from a man younger than 35 in good health and CMV-seronegative. The CDR3 runs from the conserved cysteine through the conserved F or W. Fields, in order: clone size, J gene, V gene, D gene, CDR3 DNA, CDR3 protein. The D gene is left open where the match is weak. A row's size may be missing; if present it is once, few, many or a size class.

once TRBJ1-1 TRBV9 TRBD1 TGTGCCAGCAGCAAAGGGACAGTCAACACTGAAGCTTTCTTT CASSKGTVNTEAFF
. TRBJ2-7 TRBV5-1 . TGCGCCAGCAGCCCCGGGACATTGAGCTCCTACGAGCAGTACTTC CASSPGTLSSYEQYF
. TRBJ2-3 TRBV5-1 TRBD2 TGCGCCAGCACGGGAGGGGCGGGATACACAGATACGCAGTATTTT CASTGGAGYTDTQYF
. TRBJ2-7 TRBV10-1 TRBD2 TGCGCCAGCAGTCCTAGACTAGCGGGAGTCGTCGAGCAGTACTTC CASSPRLAGVVEQYF
. TRBJ2-3 TRBV7-3 . TGTGCCAGCAGCTCAATACCCAGGGATACGCAGTATTTT CASSSIPRDTQYF
few TRBJ2-7 TRBV10-3 . TGTGCCATCAGAATGACAGCGACCTACGAGCAGTACTTC CAIRMTATYEQYF
. TRBJ2-1 TRBV5-1 TRBD2 TGCGCCAGCAGCCTACCACCCCCACTAGCGGGAAGAAGGCGCTCCTACAATGAGCAGTTCTTC CASSLPPPLAGRRRSYNEQFF
few TRBJ1-5 TRBV12-5 TRBD1 TGTGCTAGTGCCCACGGACAGGGATATCAGCCCCAGCATTTT CASAHGQGYQPQHF
. TRBJ1-3 TRBV7-9 . TGTGCCAGCAGCTCCCCCCAGCGGCGCGGCGAATCTGGAAACACCATATATTTT CASSSPQRRGESGNTIYF
. TRBJ2-7 TRBV6-1 . TGTGCCAGCAGTGCGAGAGACTCCTACGAGCAGTACTTC CASSARDSYEQYF
. TRBJ2-5 TRBV11-2 TRBD1 TGTGCCAGCAGCCCACGGACAGGGCAGGGGGAGACCCAGTACTTC CASSPRTGQGETQYF
. TRBJ2-3 TRBV6-4 . TGTGCCAGCAGTGAACGCAGTAGCACAGATACGCAGTATTTT CASSERSSTDTQYF
once TRBJ1-2 TRBV5-4 . TGTGCCAGCAGCTTGGCCGCCGGGGTAGCTAACTATGGCTACACCTTC CASSLAAGVANYGYTF
. TRBJ2-3 TRBV5-6 TRBD2 TGTGCCAGCAGCTTTGGCTTGGGAGCGGGAGGCGATACGCAGTATTTT CASSFGLGAGGDTQYF
. TRBJ2-2 TRBV6-6 TRBD2 TGTGCCAGCAGAACTAGCGACACCGGGGAGCTGTTTTTT CASRTSDTGELFF
. TRBJ2-3 TRBV5-5 TRBD2 TGTGCCAGCAGCTTGGCGGTGCCGGGAGGATGGACAGATACGCAGTATTTT CASSLAVPGGWTDTQYF
few TRBJ2-7 TRBV11-2 TRBD2 TGTGCCAGCAGCCTAGCGGGAGGGCCCTACGAGCAGTACTTC CASSLAGGPYEQYF
. TRBJ2-1 TRBV7-9 TRBD2 TGTGCCAGCAGCACCCGCGGACTAGCGACAAATGAGCAGTTCTTC CASSTRGLATNEQFF
. TRBJ2-3 TRBV5-1 . TGCGCCAGCAGCCCTGGACCCTTCGGAGGGACCACAGATACGCAGTATTTT CASSPGPFGGTTDTQYF
. TRBJ1-4 TRBV14 . TGTGCCAGCAGCCAAACCTTCGGGACAAAGGGGGAAAAACTGTTTTTT CASSQTFGTKGEKLFF
few TRBJ1-2 TRBV27 TRBD1 TGTGCCAGCAGTAGAGGACAGGCTGGCTACACCTTC CASSRGQAGYTF
. TRBJ2-5 TRBV2 TRBD2 TGTGCCAGCAGCCAAGGGCAGCGGGAGAGGGAGACCCAGTACTTC CASSQGQRERETQYF
. TRBJ2-1 TRBV10-2 TRBD2 TGCGCCAGCACAAACGGGAGGACCTACAATGAGCAGTTCTTC CASTNGRTYNEQFF
. TRBJ2-2 TRBV7-2 . TGTGCCAGCAGCTTGTATTTTCTCGGGGAGCTGTTTTTT CASSLYFLGELFF
. TRBJ1-1 TRBV28 TRBD1 TGTGCCAGCAGTTTCAACAGGGGGTTTTTTCTTACTGTTGAAGCTTTCTTT CASSFNRGFFLTVEAFF
once TRBJ2-3 TRBV18 TRBD2 TGTGCCAGCTCCCCGCGGGAGGGCACAGATACGCAGTATTTT CASSPREGTDTQYF
. TRBJ2-3 TRBV5-8 . TGTGCCAGCAGCTTACCAGGCACAGATACGCAGTATTTT CASSLPGTDTQYF
once TRBJ2-1 TRBV19 TRBD2 TGTGCCAGTCGGGGGTGGACTAGCGGGAGCCTAGGCAATGAGCAGTTCTTC CASRGWTSGSLGNEQFF
. TRBJ2-3 TRBV11-1 TRBD2 TGTGCCAGCAGCGCGCGACTAGCGGGTAGCACAGATACGCAGTATTTT CASSARLAGSTDTQYF
few TRBJ1-2 TRBV5-8 . TGTGCCAGCAGCTTGGGAGGGAGCCGTGGCTACACCTTC CASSLGGSRGYTF
. TRBJ1-1 TRBV6-5 . TGTGCCAGCAGTTACCTGGGGGCGAACACTGAAGCTTTCTTT CASSYLGANTEAFF
. TRBJ2-1 TRBV27 . TGTGCCAGCAGTTTTTGGCCCTCCAGTGAGCAGTTCTTC CASSFWPSSEQFF
. TRBJ2-4 TRBV15 . TGTGCCACCAGCAGAGTTGACAGGAACATTCAGTACTTC CATSRVDRNIQYF
. TRBJ2-1 TRBV7-6 . TGTGCCAGCAGCTTCGGGGGTGATGAGCAGTTCTTC CASSFGGDEQFF
. TRBJ2-1 TRBV4-2 TRBD2 TGTGCCAGCAGCCAAGGGCTGAGCGGGGGTTACAATGAGCAGTTCTTC CASSQGLSGGYNEQFF
. TRBJ2-7 TRBV30 . TGTGCCTGGGACCGCAGGACAGCGAACGAGCAGTACTTC CAWDRRTANEQYF
once TRBJ2-7 TRBV28 . TGTGCCAGCTCTAACAGGGTAGAATCCACCGAGCAGTACTTC CASSNRVESTEQYF
. TRBJ1-1 TRBV7-3 . TGTGCCAGCAGCTTACAGGGTGGCGCTGAAGCTTTCTTT CASSLQGGAEAFF
. TRBJ2-3 TRBV5-6 TRBD2 TGTGCCAGCAGCTTGGCTAGCGGAGGGTCGCAGTATTTT CASSLASGGSQYF
once TRBJ2-1 TRBV2 . TGTGCCAGCCTGGGGAGAGCGGAGATCAATGAGCAGTTCTTC CASLGRAEINEQFF
. TRBJ2-1 TRBV6-5 . TGTGCCAGCAGTTACATAGCGGCCGCCTACAATGAGCAGTTCTTC CASSYIAAAYNEQFF
. TRBJ2-7 TRBV19 . TGTGCCAGTAGTATGTCGGGGTACGAGCAGTACTTC CASSMSGYEQYF
. TRBJ1-4 TRBV9 TRBD1 TGTGCCAGCAGCCGGACAGGTTTCAATGAAAAACTGTTTTTT CASSRTGFNEKLFF
. TRBJ2-7 TRBV25-1 . TGTGCCTCCCGAGGCAAACTCTACGAGCAGTACTTC CASRGKLYEQYF
. TRBJ2-1 TRBV5-4 . TGTGCCAGCAGCTTGGAAGGCGCCCTTGGCGGTGAGCAGTTCTTC CASSLEGALGGEQFF